This section outlines one TCR beta chain sequence together with its context. Its antigen is unidentified. This sample stems from a study of cytomegalovirus exposure and HLA in healthy donors. A multiplex PCR was run with 60 Vbeta primers and 13 Jbeta primers. Only in-frame clones appear in the TCRdb table, and some are missing; sequencing was by immunoSEQ multiplex PCR. This table has about 160,000 clones, 65% to 80% appearing once. The study, taken as a whole, reports: The study put 150 to 200 TCR beta chains on its list as cytomegalovirus-associated.

Sequencing was carried out using PBMCs. The sequence came from a woman aged 40 to 55 in good health and CMV-seropositive.

The CDR3 DNA reads as TGCAGTGTCCTAAGCGGTGAAAAACTGTTTTTT. It translates to CSVLSGEKLFF. The chain couples TRBV20-1 to TRBJ1-4; no definite D call. Trimming cost V 7 bases and J 7 bases, with 10 bases left between them. The CDR3 consists of 11 residues. Germline CDR1 and CDR2: DFQATT and SNEGSKA (reference sequence).